A selection of T cell receptor beta chains follows, all from one sample in a study of T-cell reconstitution after alpha-beta-depleted transplantation in children. TCRdb fed the PCR reads into MiXCR, producing one record per CDR3 protein. The sample contains roughly 180,000 distinct CDR3 sequences, more than 9.5% of which appear only once. This specimen consisted of PBMCs, obtained before TCRalphabeta/CD19-depleted stem cell transplant. These receptors all come from a boy aged 2 to 10 with acute myeloid leukemia, due to receive a stem cell transplant. The CDR3 runs from the conserved cysteine through the conserved F or W. Each record gives: D gene, clone size, J gene, V gene, CDR3 DNA, CDR3 protein. D genes are given only for firm matches. The listing skips clone size in some rows; elsewhere it reads once, few, many or a size class.

D gene: TRBD2; clone size: many; J gene: TRBJ2-7; V gene: TRBV20-1; CDR3 DNA: TGCAGTGCTGCGACTAGCGGGGATGTCTACGAGCAGTACTTC; CDR3 protein: CSAATSGDVYEQYF
D gene: NA; clone size: many; J gene: TRBJ2-5; V gene: TRBV6-1; CDR3 DNA: TGTGCCAGCAGTGAAGAAGTTAGGGGGCAAGAGACCCAGTACTTC; CDR3 protein: CASSEEVRGQETQYF
D gene: NA; clone size: many; J gene: TRBJ1-3; V gene: TRBV7-2; CDR3 DNA: TGTGCCAGCAGCTTAGGGGGGATTCTCTCTGGAAACACCATATATTTT; CDR3 protein: CASSLGGILSGNTIYF
D gene: NA; clone size: many; J gene: TRBJ1-2; V gene: TRBV20-1; CDR3 DNA: TGCAGTGCTACAACAGGTCTTGGCTACACCTTC; CDR3 protein: CSATTGLGYTF
D gene: TRBD2; clone size: many; J gene: TRBJ2-7; V gene: TRBV5-1; CDR3 DNA: TGCGCCAGCAGCTTGGGCCCCGGGACTAGCGGCTACGAGCAGTACTTC; CDR3 protein: CASSLGPGTSGYEQYF
D gene: NA; clone size: NA; J gene: TRBJ2-1; V gene: TRBV30; CDR3 DNA: TGTGCCTGGAGTGTACCCTCGAGGACTCAACACAATGAGCAGTTCTTC; CDR3 protein: CAWSVPSRTQHNEQFF
D gene: TRBD1; clone size: many; J gene: TRBJ2-7; V gene: TRBV20-1; CDR3 DNA: TGCAGTGCTAGAGGACAGGGGGCATTCTCCTACGAGCAGTACTTC; CDR3 protein: CSARGQGAFSYEQYF
D gene: NA; clone size: many; J gene: TRBJ1-1; V gene: TRBV12-3/TRBV12-4; CDR3 DNA: TGTGCCAGCAGTTCCCGAAGGCTGCTTACTGAAGCTTTCTTT; CDR3 protein: CASSSRRLLTEAFF
D gene: NA; clone size: many; J gene: TRBJ2-3; V gene: TRBV12-3/TRBV12-4; CDR3 DNA: TGTGCCAGCAGTTCGGGCGGGGCAGATACGCAGTATTTT; CDR3 protein: CASSSGGADTQYF
D gene: NA; clone size: many; J gene: TRBJ2-3; V gene: TRBV15; CDR3 DNA: TGTGCCACCAGCAGAGACCTCCCTCGCACAGATACGCAGTATTTT; CDR3 protein: CATSRDLPRTDTQYF
D gene: TRBD2; clone size: many; J gene: TRBJ2-2; V gene: TRBV5-1; CDR3 DNA: TGCGCCAGCAGCTCTCTAGCGGGACCCGGGGAGCTGTTTTTT; CDR3 protein: CASSSLAGPGELFF
D gene: NA; clone size: many; J gene: TRBJ2-7; V gene: TRBV12-3/TRBV12-4; CDR3 DNA: TGTGCCAGCAGTTGGCAAGTCCAGGGGAGCGAGCAGTACTTC; CDR3 protein: CASSWQVQGSEQYF
D gene: TRBD1; clone size: NA; J gene: TRBJ1-4; V gene: TRBV6-1; CDR3 DNA: TGTGCCAGCAGTCGTATTCAGGGGGCTGTAACTAATGAAAAACTGTTTTTT; CDR3 protein: CASSRIQGAVTNEKLFF
D gene: NA; clone size: many; J gene: TRBJ1-2; V gene: TRBV20-1; CDR3 DNA: TGCAGTGCTAGAAGGCAGTTCTATGGCTACACCTTC; CDR3 protein: CSARRQFYGYTF
D gene: NA; clone size: many; J gene: TRBJ2-3; V gene: TRBV2; CDR3 DNA: TGTGCCAGCAGTCCGGACGGTTCCACAGATACGCAGTATTTT; CDR3 protein: CASSPDGSTDTQYF